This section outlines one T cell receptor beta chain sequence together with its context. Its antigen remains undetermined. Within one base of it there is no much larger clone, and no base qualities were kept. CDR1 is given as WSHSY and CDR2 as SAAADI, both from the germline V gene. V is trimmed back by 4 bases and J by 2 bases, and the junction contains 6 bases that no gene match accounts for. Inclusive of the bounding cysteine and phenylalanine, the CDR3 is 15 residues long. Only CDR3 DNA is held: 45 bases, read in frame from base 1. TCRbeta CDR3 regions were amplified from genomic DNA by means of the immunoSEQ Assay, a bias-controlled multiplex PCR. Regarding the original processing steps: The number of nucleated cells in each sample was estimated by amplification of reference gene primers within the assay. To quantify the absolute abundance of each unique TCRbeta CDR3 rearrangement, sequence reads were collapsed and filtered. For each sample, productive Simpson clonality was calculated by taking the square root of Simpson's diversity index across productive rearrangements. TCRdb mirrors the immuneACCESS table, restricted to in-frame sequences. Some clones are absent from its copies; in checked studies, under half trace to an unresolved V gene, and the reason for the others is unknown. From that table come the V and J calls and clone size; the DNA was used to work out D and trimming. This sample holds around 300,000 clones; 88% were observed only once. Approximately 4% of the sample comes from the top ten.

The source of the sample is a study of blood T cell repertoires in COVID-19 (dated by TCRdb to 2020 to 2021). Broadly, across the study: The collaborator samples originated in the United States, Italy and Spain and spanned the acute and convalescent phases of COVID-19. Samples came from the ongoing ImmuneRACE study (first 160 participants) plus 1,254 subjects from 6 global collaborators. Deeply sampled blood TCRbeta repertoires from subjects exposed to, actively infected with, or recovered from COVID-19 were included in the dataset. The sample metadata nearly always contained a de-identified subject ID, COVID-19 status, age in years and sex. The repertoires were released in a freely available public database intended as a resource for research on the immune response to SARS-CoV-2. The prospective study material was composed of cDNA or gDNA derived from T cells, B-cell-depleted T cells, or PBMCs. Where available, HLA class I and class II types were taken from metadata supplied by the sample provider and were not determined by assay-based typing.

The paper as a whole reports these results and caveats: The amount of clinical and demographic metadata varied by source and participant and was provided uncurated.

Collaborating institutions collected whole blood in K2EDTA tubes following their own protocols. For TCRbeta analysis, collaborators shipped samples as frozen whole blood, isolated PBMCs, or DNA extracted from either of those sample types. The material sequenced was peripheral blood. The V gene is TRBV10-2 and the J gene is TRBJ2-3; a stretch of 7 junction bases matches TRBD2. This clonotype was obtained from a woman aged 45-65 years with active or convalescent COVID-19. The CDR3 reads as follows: CASSAGTTLTDTQYF. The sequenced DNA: TGCGCCAGCAGTGCCGGGACTACCCTCACAGATACGCAGTATTTT.